This is a list of T cell receptor beta chains from one sample in a study of CD8 T cells in ankylosing spondylitis. TCRdb recomputed calls from the 5' RACE reads with MiXCR, one row per CDR3 protein. The profile shows tens of thousands of distinct CDR3 sequences, approximately 30% of them singletons. Source material: blood, either unsorted or a sorted T cell fraction (not recorded which). These receptors came from a male donor with ankylosing spondylitis or in good health (not recorded which). Each CDR3 is given with its conserved first and last residue. D genes are given only for firm matches. Only some rows state a clone size, as once, few, many or a class for expanded clones.

D gene	V gene	clone size	J gene	CDR3 DNA	CDR3 protein
.	TRBV18	.	TRBJ1-3	TGTGCCAGCTCACCGGGCCTTGGAAGATCCTCTGGAAACACCATATATTTT	CASSPGLGRSSGNTIYF
.	TRBV29-1	many	TRBJ2-2	TGCAGCGTTGTTAAACAGGGTTCCGGGGAGCTGTTTTTT	CSVVKQGSGELFF
.	TRBV20-1	once	TRBJ1-4	TGCAGTGCAAGCGAGGACAGCGCAAATGAAAAACTGTTTTTT	CSASEDSANEKLFF
.	TRBV15	few	TRBJ2-5	TGTGCCACCAGCAGAGACTTTCAAGAGACCCAGTACTTC	CATSRDFQETQYF
.	TRBV6-1	.	TRBJ1-5	TGTGCCAGCTCGATGTATAGCAATCAGCCCCAGCATTTT	CASSMYSNQPQHF
.	TRBV20-1	few	TRBJ1-5	TGCAGTGCTAGAGATGGGAGAAATAGCAATCAGCCCCAGCATTTT	CSARDGRNSNQPQHF
TRBD1	TRBV7-9	.	TRBJ1-4	TGTGCCAGCAGCCTCAGGACAGGGGGAGCCGAAAAACTGTTTTTT	CASSLRTGGAEKLFF
TRBD1	TRBV9	once	TRBJ1-1	TGTGCCAGCAGCGGATGGACAGGGAACACTGAAGCTTTCTTT	CASSGWTGNTEAFF
.	TRBV20-1	few	TRBJ1-2	TGCAGTGCTAGACAGGGGAGGTTTAACTATGGCTACACCTTC	CSARQGRFNYGYTF
.	TRBV7-9	.	TRBJ2-1	TGTGCCAGCAGCTTAGCTCGGGACTTCTCCTACAATGAGCAGTTCTTC	CASSLARDFSYNEQFF
TRBD2	TRBV27	few	TRBJ2-1	TGTGCCAGCAGTACCCGACTAGCGGGGTACAATGAGCAGTTCTTC	CASSTRLAGYNEQFF
TRBD1	TRBV24-1	.	TRBJ2-6	TGTGCCACCAGTGATTCGAGGACAGGGTCCCCTGGGGCCAACGTCCTGACTTTC	CATSDSRTGSPGANVLTF
.	TRBV20-1	.	TRBJ1-1	TGCAGTGCTAGGGCCCAGGGAACTTTGAACACTGAAGCTTTCTTT	CSARAQGTLNTEAFF
TRBD1	TRBV7-2	many	TRBJ1-1	TGTGCCAGCAGCTCCAGGGGGCGCATAGCTTTCTTT	CASSSRGRIAFF
TRBD2	TRBV7-6	few	TRBJ2-3	TGTGCCAGCAGCGACCTCCCTCCGGGACTAGCGGGAACAGATACGCAGTATTTT	CASSDLPPGLAGTDTQYF
TRBD2	TRBV20-1	.	TRBJ2-4	TGCAGTGCGAGAAGGCGGGGGGGAGGGAACATTCAGTACTTC	CSARRRGGGNIQYF
.	TRBV9	few	TRBJ2-1	TGTGCCAGCAGACGGGGCAATGAGCAGTTCTTC	CASRRGNEQFF
.	TRBV5-1	.	TRBJ2-2	TGCGCCAGCAGCTTATGGCCTCAGGGGACCGGGGAGCTGTTTTTT	CASSLWPQGTGELFF
TRBD1	TRBV5-1	.	TRBJ2-7	TGCGCCAGCAGCTTCACCTACAGGGGCTACGAGCAGTACTTC	CASSFTYRGYEQYF
TRBD1	TRBV6-1	few	TRBJ1-2	TGTGCCAGCAGTAGGGACAGGGGTTATGGCTACACCTTC	CASSRDRGYGYTF
.	TRBV29-1	few	TRBJ2-1	TGCAGCGTTGCCGGTCTCCGTGGTCACAATGAGCAGTTCTTC	CSVAGLRGHNEQFF
.	TRBV7-9	.	TRBJ2-7	TGTGCCAGCAGCCTCGAGGACAACGGACTACCCTACGAGCAGTACTTC	CASSLEDNGLPYEQYF
.	TRBV15	.	TRBJ2-5	TGTGCCACCAGCAGTCGGGGGATCCAAGAGACCCAGTACTTC	CATSSRGIQETQYF
.	TRBV28	.	TRBJ2-1	TGTGCCAGCAGTTTAGACAGGTATTCCAATGAGCAGTTCTTC	CASSLDRYSNEQFF
TRBD2	TRBV7-3	once	TRBJ2-3	TGTGCCAGCAGCTCTACCGGGGGGTCCATCTCGCAGTATTTT	CASSSTGGSISQYF
TRBD1	TRBV12-3/TRBV12-4	few	TRBJ2-5	TGTGCCAGCAGTGGGGACAGCAGCCAAGAGACCCAGTACTTC	CASSGDSSQETQYF
TRBD2	TRBV20-1	few	TRBJ2-6	TGCAGTGCAGCGGGGTCTGGGGCCAACGTCCTGACTTTC	CSAAGSGANVLTF
.	TRBV20-1	few	TRBJ1-2	TGCAGTGCTCCGCTTGACAGGAGAGGGGCGGATGGCTACACCTTC	CSAPLDRRGADGYTF
TRBD2	TRBV11-1	.	TRBJ2-7	TGTGCCAGCAGCTCACGGGGTTACGGGATTAGCGGGAGCCCGAGCTCCTACGAGCAGTACTTC	CASSSRGYGISGSPSSYEQYF
.	TRBV12-3/TRBV12-4	.	TRBJ2-3	TGTGCCAGCAGTTTAGGTGCAGGGCCAGTGGATACGCAGTATTTT	CASSLGAGPVDTQYF
.	TRBV3-1	.	TRBJ2-1	TGTGCCAGCAGCCAAGCGGGGGGCCATAATCACAATGAGCAGTTCTTC	CASSQAGGHNHNEQFF
.	TRBV7-9	.	TRBJ1-5	TGTGCCAGCAGCTTAGAGGCTCGCCAGCCCCAGCATTTT	CASSLEARQPQHF
.	TRBV15	.	TRBJ1-1	TGTGCCACCAGCAGATTAGACAATACTGAAGCTTTCTTT	CATSRLDNTEAFF
.	TRBV7-2	few	TRBJ2-5	TGTGCCAGCAGCTTATCCGCGGGGGCGGCGGAGACCCAGTACTTC	CASSLSAGAAETQYF
.	TRBV30	few	TRBJ2-1	TGTGCCTGGAGCTCAAAAGCGGCGAGCTCCTACAATGAGCAGTTCTTC	CAWSSKAASSYNEQFF
TRBD1	TRBV5-1	.	TRBJ2-3	TGCGCCAGCAGCTTGGGGACAGGGATGAGGGAAGATACGCAGTATTTT	CASSLGTGMREDTQYF
TRBD2	TRBV4-2	.	TRBJ2-7	TGTGCCAGCAGCCAAGGCAGCGGGAGGTACGAGCAGTACTTC	CASSQGSGRYEQYF
TRBD1	TRBV20-1	.	TRBJ1-1	TGCAGTGCTAGTCCACCGACAGGGCGTAACACTGAAGCTTTCTTT	CSASPPTGRNTEAFF
.	TRBV5-1	many	TRBJ1-2	TGCGCCAGCAGCTCCACAGGCAACGCTAACTATGGCTACACCTTC	CASSSTGNANYGYTF
.	TRBV5-1	.	TRBJ1-5	TGCGCCAGCAGCCTCAGGGGAGAGGGCAATCAGCCCCAGCATTTT	CASSLRGEGNQPQHF
TRBD2	TRBV25-1	.	TRBJ2-1	TGTGCCAGCAGCGGACGGACTAGCAACCCCTGGGATGAGCAGTTCTTC	CASSGRTSNPWDEQFF
.	TRBV5-1	.	TRBJ1-6	TGCGCCAGCAGCTCGGACAGCGCCTGGGATTCACCCCTCCACTTT	CASSSDSAWDSPLHF
.	TRBV27	few	TRBJ1-5	TGTGCCAGCAGTCCCGGCAGAGTCGATCAGCCCCAGCATTTT	CASSPGRVDQPQHF
TRBD2	TRBV20-1	many	TRBJ2-1	TGCAGTGCCAGGCATCCTAGCGGGGTTTGGGAGCAGTTCTTC	CSARHPSGVWEQFF
TRBD1	TRBV10-3	few	TRBJ1-4	TGTGCCAGCAACAGGGGGCGAGATGAAAAACTGTTTTTT	CASNRGRDEKLFF
TRBD1	TRBV12-3/TRBV12-4	.	TRBJ1-1	TGTGCCAGCTCGTACCAAACAGGGGCGGGCACTGAAGCTTTCTTT	CASSYQTGAGTEAFF
.	TRBV20-1	.	TRBJ1-3	TGCAGTGCTAGTCTCCAGTGGGGAAGGGCTGGAAACACCATATATTTT	CSASLQWGRAGNTIYF
.	TRBV29-1	many	TRBJ2-3	TGCACCGTCAACACAGATACGCAGTATTTT	CTVNTDTQYF